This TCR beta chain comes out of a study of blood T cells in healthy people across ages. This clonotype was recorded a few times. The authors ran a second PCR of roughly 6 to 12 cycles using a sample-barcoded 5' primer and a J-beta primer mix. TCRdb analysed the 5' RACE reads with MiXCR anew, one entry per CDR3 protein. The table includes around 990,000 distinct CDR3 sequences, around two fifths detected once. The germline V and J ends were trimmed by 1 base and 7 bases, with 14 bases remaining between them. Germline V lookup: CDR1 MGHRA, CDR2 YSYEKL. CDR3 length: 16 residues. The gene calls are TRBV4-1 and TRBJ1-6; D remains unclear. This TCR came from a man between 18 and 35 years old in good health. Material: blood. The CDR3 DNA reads TGCGCCAGCAGCCAAGTATTGCGGGGAGGGAATTCACCCCTCCACTTT. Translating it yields CASSQVLRGGNSPLHF.